This T cell receptor beta chain appears in the sequencing data of a study of cytomegalovirus exposure and HLA in healthy donors (dated by TCRdb to about 2017). With regard to the full study: The 666 repertoires of the first cohort and the 120 validation repertoires were produced on the same platform, according to a later analysis. A separate validation cohort of some 130 different subjects was used in addition to the 666-subject first cohort. The study combined high-throughput TCR immunosequencing, statistical association of individual TCRs with disease status, and machine learning to predict cytomegalovirus infection status. The aim of the study was to test whether cataloging public T cell receptors could identify signatures of past pathogen exposure. Study-level results and caveats: In the study, 150 to 200 TCR beta chains were listed as associated with cytomegalovirus. A later analysis lacked HLA typing for the validation cohort, so it scored co-occurrence in that cohort across all 120 or so repertoires. A later analysis found that TCRs clustered in the first cohort also tended to co-occur in the roughly 120 validation repertoires, with 90% to 95% of cluster scores above 0. Most TCR sequences were observed very rarely across donors, whereas some public TCRs were present in many individuals. The authors suggested that the approach could potentially be generalized to other disease states and immunological phenotypes. The classifier was reported to diagnose cytomegalovirus status with high specificity and sensitivity in both the original cohort and the validation cohort. A few of the identified cytomegalovirus-associated TCR beta chains were confirmed in vitro to be specific for cytomegalovirus antigens.

The donors were included in the validation cohort of approximately 130 subjects, a group kept apart from the approximately 690-subject first cohort. Library generation was performed with the immunoSEQ multiplex PCR assay. As for the original processing: To diagnose cytomegalovirus status from the catalog of TCR beta chain sequences, a statistical classification framework was built. TCRdb holds this immuneACCESS table with in-frame rearrangements only. Some clones are missing; in checked studies, unresolved V genes explain under half, and the rest has no known cause. D and trimming come from the DNA, and the V and J calls and clone size come from that table. Recorded for this sample are 110,000 or so clones; around 86% of them occurred a single time. About 5.3% of the sample belongs to the ten largest clones. Turning to this clone: The target of this receptor is not known. Base quality data are lacking; no much larger clone is found one base away.

The CDR3 runs 13 residues from the cysteine to the phenylalanine. The kept DNA is CDR3 alone, 39 bases in frame from the first base. Unmatched junction bases come to 3, with V trimmed by 5 bases and J by 2 bases. Looking up the germline V gene (reference sequence) yields CDR1 LNHDA and CDR2 SQIVND. The TCR originated in a man between 18 and 35 years old in good health and CMV-seronegative. The V and J segments used are TRBV19 and TRBJ2-7, and TRBD1 matches 7 of the central bases. The specimen was PBMCs. The CDR3 sequence is CASSPGTAYEQYF. The nucleotide sequence reads TGTGCCAGTAGTCCGGGGACAGCCTACGAGCAGTACTTC.